Described below is a single T cell receptor (beta chain) sequence and its context. Its antigen remains unknown. This entry belongs to a study of cytomegalovirus exposure and HLA in healthy donors. Study-wide results and limits: Reports credit the classifier with highly specific, highly sensitive diagnosis of cytomegalovirus status. Through in vitro validation, three CMV-associated chains were shown to be specific for CMV antigens.

This PCR relied on a set of 60 Vbeta primers and 13 Jbeta primers. TCRdb's table, derived via immunoSEQ multiplex PCR, lists solely in-frame clones and lacks some. The sample lists under 250,000 clones, 70% to 90% seen once, with about 2.5% in the top ten. The sample comprised PBMCs. The receptor comes from a woman in her 50s in good health and CMV-seronegative.

Here the CDR3 DNA reads TGTGCCTGGAGTACACAGGTGACCGGGGAGCTGTTTTTT. This codes for CAWSTQVTGELFF. The chain uses TRBV30 and TRBJ2-2; D is perhaps TRBD1 (5 bases). V was clipped by 2 bases and J by 5 bases, with 9 bases between them. The CDR3 has 13 amino acids. Germline V lookup: CDR1 GTSNPN, CDR2 SVGIG (reference sequence).